This TCR beta chain is drawn from a study of TIL therapy for anti-PD-1-resistant metastatic lung cancer. Documented time point: pre-treatment sample, taken before nivolumab and TIL therapy. The immunoSEQ assay was v3. Here immunoSEQ multiplex PCR was the method, and the copy in TCRdb shows in-frame clones only, minus some. This table holds about 15,000 clones, roughly 86% found once. This CDR3 is 15 amino acids long. V lost 4 bases and J lost 7, with 14 bases in between. The V gene's germline CDR1 is SGHAT and CDR2 FQNNGV. Sequencing was performed on blood, taken at baseline. This chain links TRBV11-2 with TRBJ1-6, with a weak D call TRBD1 (6 bases). The clonotype was recovered from a person aged 25 to 80 with non-small cell lung cancer. Written as DNA, the CDR3 is TGTGCCAGCAGCTCCCTTAAGGGGGTAAATTCACCCCTCCACTTT. This translates into CASSSLKGVNSPLHF. Looking up the rest from reference TRBV11-2 and TRBJ1-6 gives the full variable domain: EAGVAQSPRYKIIEKRQSVAFWCNPISGHATLYWYQQILGQGPKLLIQFQNNGVVDDSQLPKDRFSAERLKGVDSTLKIQPAKLEDSAVYLCASSSLKGVNSPLHFGNGTRLTVT.